What follows are 5 T cell receptor beta chains derived from one specimen sequenced in a study of blood T cell repertoires in COVID-19. Libraries were prepared by immunoSEQ multiplex PCR; TCRdb keeps only in-frame clonotypes and omits some of them. The repertoire holds 150,000 to 200,000 clones, roughly nine tenths seen once, with more than 0.7% in the top ten. The sequencing sample was made of peripheral blood. These receptor sequences come from a woman between 65 and 79 years old with acute or convalescent COVID-19.

V and J are TRBV9 and TRBJ2-5; D is perhaps TRBD2 (5 bases). Looked up from germline, CDR1 is SGDLS and CDR2 is YYNGEE. Trimming shortened V by 0 bases and J by 5 bases, and 20 bases separated the two germline ends. The CDR3 consists of 17 residues. CDR3 coding DNA: TGTGCCAGCAGCGTAGCGGTCGGGCGTGGAGGAGGTGAGACCCAGTACTTC. It is translated as CASSVAVGRGGGETQYF.

This chain connects TRBV10-1 to TRBJ1-1; D may be TRBD1 (5 bases). The CDR3 is made up of 14 amino acids. The germline V and J ends were trimmed by 3 bases and 1 base, with 9 bases remaining between them. CDR1 WNHNN and CDR2 SYGVQD come from the germline V gene (reference sequence). CDR3 coding DNA: TGCGCCAGCAGTGACTCAAGGGGGAACACTGAAGCTTTCTTT. This sequence encodes CASSDSRGNTEAFF.

The chain recombines TRBV29-1 with TRBJ1-4; TRBD1 is a possible D gene (5 bases). V lost 5 bases to trimming and J lost 8 bases, with 12 bases between them. This CDR3 comprises 12 residues. The V gene's germline CDR1 is SQVTM and CDR2 ANQGSEA. CDR3 sequence reads: CSVSGAREKLFF. The CDR3 DNA reads as TGCAGCGTTAGTGGGGCGAGGGAAAAACTGTTTTTT. Filled out from reference TRBV29-1 and TRBJ1-4, the complete variable domain reads SAVISQKPSRDICQRGTSLTIQCQVDSQVTMMFWYRQQPGQSLTLIATANQGSEATYESGFVIDKFPISRPNLTFSTLTVSNMSPEDSSIYLCSVSGAREKLFFGSGTQLSVL.

This clone has only a few counts. The chain is built from TRBV5-1 and TRBJ2-1, with D possibly TRBD2 on 7 matching bases. V gave up 7 bases and J gave up 5 bases, with 19 bases separating them. There are 15 residues in the CDR3. The germline gives CDR1 SGHRS, CDR2 YFSETQ. The CDR3 region has the DNA TGCGCCAGCGGCCCTCTTGCGGGGGCTAACAATGAGCAGTTCTTC. This encodes CASGPLAGANNEQFF.

This chain joins TRBV3-1 (or the pseudogene TRBV3-2) and TRBJ1-6, with 9 nucleotides matching TRBD1. V lost 3 bases, J lost 4 bases, and 7 bases stayed unmatched. Germline CDR1 is LGHDT and CDR2 is YNNKEL (reference sequence). The CDR3 length is 17 residues. The CDR3 coding sequence is TGTGCCAGCAGCCAGCCCCCGGGGACAGGGTATAATTCACCCCTCCACTTT. This codes for CASSQPPGTGYNSPLHF.